The sequence of this TCR beta chain was determined in a study of control samples from healthy donors and cancer patients. Libraries were prepared by immunoSEQ multiplex PCR; TCRdb keeps only in-frame clonotypes and omits some of them. The data show some 130,000 clones, with about 93% seen just once and roughly 2.5% held by the top ten. V was trimmed by 3 bases and J by 1 base, leaving 9 bases between them. The CDR3 has 15 amino acids. Germline CDR1 is SEHNR and CDR2 is FQNEAQ (reference sequence). The sequencing sample was made of blood. The clonotype originates from a man in his forties in good health. The chain uses TRBV7-9 and TRBJ2-2; no reliable D call. CDR3 sequence: CASSFSGRNTGELFF. Written as DNA, the CDR3 is TGTGCCAGCAGCTTTTCAGGAAGGAACACCGGGGAGCTGTTTTTT.